Each of the 3 T cell receptor beta chains below was sequenced from the same sample in a study of T cell repertoires in cytomegalovirus infection. TCRdb reprocessed the reads with MiXCR, giving one entry per CDR3 protein. The repertoire consists of 680,000 or so distinct CDR3 sequences, with under 40% occurring once and the leading ten covering 2.5% to 3.5%. Sequenced input: PBMCs. Receptors originate from a human donor in good health (CMV status not recorded). Some clones in this sample may be carry-over from other donors' samples.

The table lists this clonotype with a few counts. The chain recombines TRBV25-1 with TRBJ2-3, with 8 positions matching TRBD1. V shed 4 bases and J 0 bases; nucleotides not matched to a gene: 0. Germline lookup yields CDR1 MGHDK and CDR2 SYGVNS. The CDR3 extends over 14 amino acids. CDR3 bases: TGTGCCAGCAGTGGGACAGGGAGCACAGATACGCAGTATTTT. The encoded protein is CASSGTGSTDTQYF.

This clonotype was seen many times. The chain has TRBV7-9 and TRBJ2-7; 10 bases agree with TRBD2. The CDR3 is made up of 16 amino acids. Germline values: CDR1 SEHNR, CDR2 FQNEAQ (reference sequence). Unmatched junction bases numbered 4, after V lost 0 bases and J lost 2 bases. In nucleotides, the CDR3 is TGTGCCAGCAGCTTAGCGCCTAGCGGGGGTCCCTACGAGCAGTACTTC. As protein: CASSLAPSGGPYEQYF.

The V call is TRBV2, the J call TRBJ2-1; 11 bases agree with TRBD2. The CDR3 consists of 15 residues. CDR1 and CDR2 from the germline V gene are SNHLY and FYNNEI. The V and J ends lost 2 bases and 9 bases, in that order; junction bases with no gene match: 6. Written as DNA, the CDR3 is TGTGCCAGCAGTGAACTAGCGGGGGGCCAAGCTGAGCAGTTCTTC. Translated, it gives CASSELAGGQAEQFF.